This T cell receptor beta chain was sequenced in a study of PD-L1 blockade in urothelial cancer. On the study more broadly: Male patients with bladder-origin urothelial cancer numbered about 90% of the 29. Study patients had been treated with 0 to 3 previous chemotherapy regimens. Study findings and constraints: Durable-benefit patients expanded tumor-associated blood clones more at 3 weeks.

Turning to this clone: What it binds is unknown.

The assay was immunoSEQ multiplex PCR, and TCRdb's table has in-frame clones only and misses some. In the table there are roughly 87,000 clones, roughly 87% of which are singletons. CDR1 is SGHVS, CDR2 FQNEAQ, per germline. The V and J ends lost 5 bases and 5 bases, in that order; junction bases with no gene match: 5. The CDR3 consists of 14 residues. The TCR comes from a woman in her seventies with urothelial cancer. The sample consisted of PBMCs, taken around atezolizumab (anti-PD-L1) treatment. The chain recombines TRBV7-8 with TRBJ2-7, with 11 positions matching TRBD1. DNA of the CDR3: TGTGCCAGCAGCCGGACAGGGGGCCGGGACGAGCAGTACTTC. This encodes CASSRTGGRDEQYF.